This T cell receptor beta chain was identified in a study of Ad26.COV2.S vaccination and SARS-CoV-2 variants. Study in general: Donor had been placed in the Ad26.COV2.S arm of the COV1001 trial. Participants got Ad26.COV2.S intramuscularly, once or twice 56 days apart.

Treatment indicated: 15 to 20 received Ad26.COV2.S at low or high dose, single or two shots; roughly 5 received placebo; per-sample allocation not given. It was on day 63 after the first vaccine or placebo injection that samples were taken. Boston supplied an adult donor aged 18-55 years. An Ad26 vector carrying the Wuhan-strain SARS-CoV-2 spike served as the vaccine. TCRdb's copy holds only in-frame clones and misses some; the assay was immunoSEQ multiplex PCR. The data show a few hundred thousand clones, about 93% seen once. CDR1 and CDR2 from the germline V gene are SGHRS and YFSETQ. This CDR3 comprises 15 residues. Trimming at V came to 4 bases and at J to 4 bases, leaving 7 bases not matched to a gene.

The chain joins TRBV5-1 to TRBJ2-5; 10 bases agree with TRBD1. The material sequenced was peripheral blood, taken in a trial of Ad26.COV2.S vaccine versus placebo. The clonotype was recovered from a person between 18 and 59 years old who received the Ad26.COV2.S COVID-19 vaccine or a placebo. The DNA for the CDR3 is TGCGCCAGCAGCACCTGGACAGGGGGTACAGAGACCCAGTACTTC. Amino acids: CASSTWTGGTETQYF. Full variable domain (missing parts from reference TRBV5-1 and TRBJ2-5): KAGVTQTPRYLIKTRGQQVTLSCSPISGHRSVSWYQQTPGQGLQFLFEYFSETQRNKGNFPGRFSGRQFSNSRSEMNVSTLELGDSALYLCASSTWTGGTETQYFGPGTRLLVL.